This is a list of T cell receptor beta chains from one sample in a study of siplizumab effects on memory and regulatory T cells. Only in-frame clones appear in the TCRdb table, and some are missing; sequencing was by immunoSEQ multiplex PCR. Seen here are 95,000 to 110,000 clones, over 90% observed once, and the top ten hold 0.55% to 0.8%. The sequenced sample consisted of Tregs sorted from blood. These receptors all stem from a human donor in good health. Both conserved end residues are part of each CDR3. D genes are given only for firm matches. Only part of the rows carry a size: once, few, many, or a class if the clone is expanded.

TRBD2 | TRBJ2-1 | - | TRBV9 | TGTGCCAGCAGCGTAGGTGCTAGCGGGTTCTATGAGCAGTTCTTC | CASSVGASGFYEQFF
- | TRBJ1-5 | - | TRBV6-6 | TGTGCCAGCAGCCCTACAGGGTTAGAGGCCCAGCATTTT | CASSPTGLEAQHF
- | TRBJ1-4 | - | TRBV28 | TGTGCCAGCAGTTTAGGGGAAAAACTGTTTTTT | CASSLGEKLFF
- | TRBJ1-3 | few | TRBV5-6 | TGTGCCAGCAGCTTGATGTTTATCTCTGGAAACACCATATATTTT | CASSLMFISGNTIYF
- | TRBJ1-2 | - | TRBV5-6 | TGTGCCAGCAGGGGGAGGGTGTCGAATGAAATGGGCTACACCTTC | CASRGRVSNEMGYTF
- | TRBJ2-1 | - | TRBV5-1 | TGCGCCAGCAGTCCTGGGGTTAGTGGCAATGAGCAGTTCTTC | CASSPGVSGNEQFF
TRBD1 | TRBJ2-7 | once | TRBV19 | TGTGCCAGTAGTATAGATGCCACAGGGGCCTACGAGCAGTACTTC | CASSIDATGAYEQYF
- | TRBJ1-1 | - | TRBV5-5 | TGTGCCAGCAGCTTGGAGCCAGGCCTCCGAGGAGAAGCTTTCTTT | CASSLEPGLRGEAFF
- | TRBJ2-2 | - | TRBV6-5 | TGTGCCAGCAGGAGACAGGCAACCAACACCGGGGAGCTGTTTTTT | CASRRQATNTGELFF
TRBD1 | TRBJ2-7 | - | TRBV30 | TGTGCCTGGAGTGTAAGGTTGACAGGGGGCTCCTACGAGCAGTACTTC | CAWSVRLTGGSYEQYF
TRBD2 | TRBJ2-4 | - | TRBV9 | TGTGCCAGCAGCGTAGATGGCGGGACTAGCGACATTCAGTACTTC | CASSVDGGTSDIQYF
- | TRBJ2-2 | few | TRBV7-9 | TGTGCCAGCAGCTTCGGACTATCGAACACCGGGGAGCTGTTTTTT | CASSFGLSNTGELFF
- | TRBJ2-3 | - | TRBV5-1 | TGCGCCAGCAGCTTTGACAGAGATACGCAGTATTTT | CASSFDRDTQYF
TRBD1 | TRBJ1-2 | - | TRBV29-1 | TGCAGCGTTGAAGGGGGACAGGGTCCTAACTATGGCTACACCTTC | CSVEGGQGPNYGYTF
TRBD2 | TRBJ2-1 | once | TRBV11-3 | TGTGCCAGCAGCCCTCGGACTAGCGGCTCCTACAATGAGCAGTTCTTC | CASSPRTSGSYNEQFF
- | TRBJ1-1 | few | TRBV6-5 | TGTGCCAGCAGTACTCAAGAAACCACGGTGCGGGCTTTCTTT | CASSTQETTVRAFF
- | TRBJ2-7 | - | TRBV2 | TGTGCCAGCAGGGTAGGCGTCCGGGCCTACGAGCAGTACTTC | CASRVGVRAYEQYF
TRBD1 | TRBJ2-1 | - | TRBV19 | TGTGCCAGTAGTAAGGACAGGGCTGGGGTCAATGAGCAGTTCTTC | CASSKDRAGVNEQFF
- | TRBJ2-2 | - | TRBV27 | TGTGCCAGCACCCACCAGGGCGCGAACACCGGGGAGCTGTTTTTT | CASTHQGANTGELFF
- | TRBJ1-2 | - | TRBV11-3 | TGTGCCAGCAGCTTAGTTCTGGGGAGATACCCTTATGGCTACACCTTC | CASSLVLGRYPYGYTF
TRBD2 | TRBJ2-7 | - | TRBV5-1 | TGCGCCAGCAGCTTGGCCGGGGCTAGCGGCCCCTACGAGCAGTACTTC | CASSLAGASGPYEQYF
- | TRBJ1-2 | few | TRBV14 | TGTGCCAGCAGCCAAGAAGTGGGGTGGGGATCAACTTATGGCTACACCTTC | CASSQEVGWGSTYGYTF
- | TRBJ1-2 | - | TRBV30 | TGTGCCTGGAGTGTACGGCAGGTTCACACCTTC | CAWSVRQVHTF
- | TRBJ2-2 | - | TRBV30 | TGTGCCGGACCGGACAGGAACACCGGGGAGCTGTTTTTT | CAGPDRNTGELFF
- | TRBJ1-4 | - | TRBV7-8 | TGTGCCAGCAGCGAAAACTATAGGGGGGGAGGAAAACTGTTTTTT | CASSENYRGGGKLFF
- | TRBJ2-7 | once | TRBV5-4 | TGTGCCAGCAGCTTGGAGGACGAGCAGTACTTC | CASSLEDEQYF
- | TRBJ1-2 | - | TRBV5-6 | TGTGCCAGCAGCCCGGGGAGAGGCTATGGCTACACCTTC | CASSPGRGYGYTF
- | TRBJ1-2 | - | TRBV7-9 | TGTGCCAGCAGCTTAAGGGTCGGGACCGGCTACACCTTC | CASSLRVGTGYTF
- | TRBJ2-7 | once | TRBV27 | TGTGCCAGCAGCCGCTTCGGGCAGGGATCCTACGAGCAGTACTTC | CASSRFGQGSYEQYF
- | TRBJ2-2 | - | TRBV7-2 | TGTGCCAGCAGCCCGCGCGGGGCCGGGGAGCTGTTTTTT | CASSPRGAGELFF
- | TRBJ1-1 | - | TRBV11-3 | TGTGCCAGCAGCCCATATTCCGAGACAGAAGCTTTCTTT | CASSPYSETEAFF
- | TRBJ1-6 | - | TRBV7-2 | TGTGCCAGCAGCTTTGGACCAAGCACCAATTCACCCCTCCACTTT | CASSFGPSTNSPLHF
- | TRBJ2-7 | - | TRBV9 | TGTGCCAGCAGCGTCTCCGGGACCGACTACGAGCAGTACTTC | CASSVSGTDYEQYF
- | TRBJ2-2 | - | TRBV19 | TGTGCCAGTAGTATGGGGGGGACAGGTGCCACCGGGGAGCTGTTTTTT | CASSMGGTGATGELFF
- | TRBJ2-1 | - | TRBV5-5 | TGTGCCAGCAGCTCCCAAAGCGGATACAATGAGCAGTTCTTC | CASSSQSGYNEQFF
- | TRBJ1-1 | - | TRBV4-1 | TGCGCCAGCAGCCGGGAGGGGGTAGGAACTGAAGCTTTCTTT | CASSREGVGTEAFF
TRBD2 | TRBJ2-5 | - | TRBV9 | TGTGCCAGCAGCGCGGGGGGAGAGACCCAGTACTTC | CASSAGGETQYF
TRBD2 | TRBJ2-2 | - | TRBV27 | TGTGCCAGCAGTTCCCGCGGGAGGGTGAACACCGGGGAGCTGTTTTTT | CASSSRGRVNTGELFF
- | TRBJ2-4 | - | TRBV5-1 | TGCGCCAGCAGCTGGGGTCGGAACATTCAGTACTTC | CASSWGRNIQYF
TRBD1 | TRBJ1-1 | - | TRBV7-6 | TGTGCCAGCAGCTTAGTGGGGTCAGGGGGTGAAGCTTTCTTT | CASSLVGSGGEAFF
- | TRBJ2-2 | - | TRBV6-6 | TGTGCCACCCGGGGGCCGGGCTCCACCGGGGAGCTGTTTTTT | CATRGPGSTGELFF
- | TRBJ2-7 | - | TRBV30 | TGTGCCTGGAGTGTAGGGGGGAATAGCGGCCTGGGGTACGAGCAGTACTTC | CAWSVGGNSGLGYEQYF
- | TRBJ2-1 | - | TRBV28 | TGTGCCAGCAGTCAGTTAATGGGTGAGCAGTTCTTC | CASSQLMGEQFF
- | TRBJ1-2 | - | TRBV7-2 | TGTGCCAGCAGCGTCTCGGGTACTAACTATGGCTACACCTTC | CASSVSGTNYGYTF
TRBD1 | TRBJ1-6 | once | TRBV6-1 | TGTGCCGGCTATACAGGGGGCAGAGGGGCACCCCTCCACTTT | CAGYTGGRGAPLHF
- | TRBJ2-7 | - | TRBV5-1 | TGCGCCAGCAGCTTGCAGGGTTACGAGCAGTACTTC | CASSLQGYEQYF
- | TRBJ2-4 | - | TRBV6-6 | TGTGCCAGCAGTTCCGTTCAGGGGAGGATAAACATTCAGTACTTC | CASSSVQGRINIQYF
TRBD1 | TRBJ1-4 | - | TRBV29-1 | TGCAGCGTTGACCCGGGACAGGGGGATAAAAAACTGTTTTTT | CSVDPGQGDKKLFF
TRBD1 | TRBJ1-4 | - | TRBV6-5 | TGTGCCAGCAGTCGACAGGGGGGTGAAAAACTGTTTTTT | CASSRQGGEKLFF
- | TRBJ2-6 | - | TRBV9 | TGTGCCAGCAGCGTAGTGGTCTCTGGGGCCAACGTCCTGACTTTC | CASSVVVSGANVLTF
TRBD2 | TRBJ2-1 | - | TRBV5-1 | TGCGCCAGCAGCGGCGGGACTAACAATGAGCAGTTCTTC | CASSGGTNNEQFF
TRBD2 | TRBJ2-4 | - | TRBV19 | TGTGCCAGTAGTATTGGGAGGGGAGCCAAAAACATTCAGTACTTC | CASSIGRGAKNIQYF
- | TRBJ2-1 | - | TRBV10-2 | TGCGCCAGCACCGTAGGGGTCCTAGGGTACAATGAGCAGTTCTTC | CASTVGVLGYNEQFF
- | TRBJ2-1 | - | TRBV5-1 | TGCGCCAGCAGCATTACGAGGGAGCAGTTCTTC | CASSITREQFF
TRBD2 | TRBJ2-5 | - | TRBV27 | TGTGCCAGCAGTCCCCCGGGCGGGGGGCGAGGGTTAGAGACCCAGTACTTC | CASSPPGGGRGLETQYF